Below are 2 T cell receptor beta chains sequenced from a single sample in a study of vaccination and CD4 T cells after COVID-19. These TCRs are of unknown antigen specificity. Treatment specified: roughly 10-day PBMC culture with coronavirus spike peptide pools or control peptides (ViraFEST assay). Oncomine TCR Beta short-read sequencing was applied to DNA from cultured CD4+ T cells. TCRdb recomputed calls from the PCR reads with MiXCR, one row per CDR3 protein. The sample lists some 15,000 distinct CDR3 sequences; around 64% were seen once. The sample consisted of CD4+ T cells from blood, cultured in vitro. All receptors derive from a human donor who had recovered from COVID-19.

This clonotype has a single count. V is TRBV28 and J is TRBJ1-1; the D is unclear. The CDR3 contains 13 residues. The V and J ends lost 7 bases and 4 bases respectively, with 13 bases between them. Germline CDR1 reads MDHEN; CDR2 reads SYDVKM. The DNA of the CDR3 is TGTGCCAGCATGTGGGGTCAGAGCACTGAAGCTTTCTTT. Its translation is CASMWGQSTEAFF.

The V and J genes are TRBV20-1 and TRBJ2-7; 9 bases align to TRBD2. CDR1 is DFQATT, CDR2 SNEGSKA, per germline (reference sequence). There are 15 residues in the CDR3. Losses at the gene ends were 1 base for V and 2 bases for J; bases not matched to a gene: 6. CDR3 region: CSARAATSGTYEQYF. The DNA for the CDR3 is TGCAGTGCTAGAGCCGCGACTAGCGGAACCTACGAGCAGTACTTC.